Shown below are 32 T cell receptor beta chains from a single sample sequenced in a study of cytomegalovirus exposure and HLA in healthy donors. Primers: 60 Vbeta forward and 13 Jbeta reverse. Clones were sequenced by immunoSEQ multiplex PCR, and TCRdb holds only the in-frame ones, with some missing. The sample totals around 31,000 clones. The source material was PBMCs. The source of these receptors is a man in his thirties or forties in good health and CMV-seronegative.

Its frequency marks this clone as medium-sized (0.01 to 0.1%). V is TRBV10-3 and J is TRBJ2-7; a possible D gene is TRBD1 (6 bases). The ends were cut back, 3 bases at V and 4 bases at J, with 13 bases in the middle. Germline CDR1 reads ENHRY; CDR2 reads SYGVKD. This CDR3 has 14 amino acids. CDR3 sequence reads: CAISESPDSYEQYF. The CDR3 coding sequence is TGTGCCATCAGTGAATCCCCGGACAGTTACGAGCAGTACTTC.

The DNA for the CDR3 is TGTGCCAGCAGCTTACACAGCGAGCAGTACTTC. Its protein product is CASSLHSEQYF. V usage is TRBV5-6 and J usage is TRBJ2-7; D remains unclear. Trimming pared 2 bases from V and 6 bases from J, leaving 6 bases between. The CDR3 is 11 residues long. The germline V gene encodes CDR1 SGHDT and CDR2 YYEEEE.

The chain employs TRBV11-2 and TRBJ1-1, with 7 positions matching TRBD1. J gave up 10 bases and V 1 base, and 9 bases lay outside the gene matches. Germline CDR1 and CDR2: SGHAT and FQNNGV. This CDR3 spans 14 amino acids. The CDR3 DNA reads as TGTGCCAGCAGCTTAGGCCCCGGACAGGTGCGAGCTTTCTTT. Translation gives CASSLGPGQVRAFF.

The rearrangement uses TRBV4-2 and TRBJ2-7, with D perhaps matching TRBD1 (6 bases). Germline assignment: CDR1 LGHNA and CDR2 YNFKEQ. With 2 bases removed from V and 0 bases from J, the gap between germline ends came to 11 bases. There are 15 residues in the CDR3. The CDR3 DNA follows: TGTGCCAGCAGCCAACAGGGGTCCCTCTCCTACGAGCAGTACTTC. Its translation: CASSQQGSLSYEQYF.

The chain joins TRBV5-1 to TRBJ2-3; 9 bases are shared with TRBD2. This CDR3 is built from 18 residues. With V trimmed by 1 base and J by 4 bases, 13 bases remained unmatched. Germline CDR1 and CDR2: SGHRS and YFSETQ. The CDR3 loop is CASSLPAGGPGVPDTQYF. The CDR3 DNA reads as TGCGCCAGCAGCTTGCCCGCGGGGGGGCCCGGCGTCCCAGATACGCAGTATTTT.

As regards this clone: One junction end does not reproduce the germline sequence, and a read error may be involved. Other DNA sequences within the sample encode an identical CDR3. The chain joins TRBV6-4 to TRBJ1-2; 9 bases line up with TRBD1. Germline V gene data show CDR1 as MRHNA and CDR2 as SNTAGT. The CDR3 contains 18 residues. In DNA form, the CDR3 reads TGTGCCAGCAGTCAATCCCCTGGGGGACAGGGTGCCCACTACGGCTACACCTTC. Its protein product is CASSQSPGGQGAHYGYTF.

The chain employs TRBV9 and TRBJ2-7, with 7 bases matching TRBD1. The CDR3 loop spans 15 amino acids. Germline values: CDR1 SGDLS, CDR2 YYNGEE. Trimming took 3 bases from V and 3 from J; bases not matched to a gene: 9. The CDR3 sequence is CASSAATGLFYEQYF. In nucleotides, the CDR3 is TGTGCCAGCAGCGCCGCGACAGGGCTTTTCTACGAGCAGTACTTC. Together with reference TRBV9 and TRBJ2-7, the CDR3 gives the full variable domain: DSGVTQTPKHLITATGQRVTLRCSPRSGDLSVYWYQQSLDQGLQFLIQYYNGEERAKGNILERFSAQQFPDLHSELNLSSLELGDSALYFCASSAATGLFYEQYFGPGTRLTVT.

The chain is built from TRBV9 and TRBJ2-5; 7 bases are a match to TRBD2. J was trimmed by 5 bases and V by 4 bases; bases with no gene match: 8. Germline CDR1 reads SGDLS; CDR2 reads YYNGEE. The CDR3 consists of 14 residues. The CDR3 here is CASSPLGGRETQYF. The CDR3 region has the DNA TGTGCCAGCAGCCCCTTGGGGGGGAGGGAGACCCAGTACTTC.

This chain connects TRBV9 to TRBJ1-1; TRBD1 matches at 9 bases. The length of the CDR3 is 15 residues. The germline gives CDR1 SGDLS, CDR2 YYNGEE. V lost 0 bases, J lost 6 bases, and 6 bases stayed unmatched. The CDR3 coding sequence is TGTGCCAGCAGCGTAGTGGACAGGGGACAGGCTGAAGCTTTCTTT. The encoded protein is CASSVVDRGQAEAFF. Full variable domain (outside the CDR3, taken from reference TRBV9 and TRBJ1-1): DSGVTQTPKHLITATGQRVTLRCSPRSGDLSVYWYQQSLDQGLQFLIQYYNGEERAKGNILERFSAQQFPDLHSELNLSSLELGDSALYFCASSVVDRGQAEAFFGQGTRLTVV.

The DNA of the CDR3 is TGTGCCAGCAGTGTTAGCGGGGAGAGCTCCTACGAGCAGTACTTC. Amino acid sequence: CASSVSGESSYEQYF. The rearrangement links TRBV6-1 to TRBJ2-7; 8 nucleotides match TRBD2. The J segment lost 0 bases and the V segment lost 4 bases, leaving 5 bases of the junction unmatched. The germline V gene encodes CDR1 MNHNS and CDR2 SASEGT. The length of the CDR3 is 15 residues.

This sequence joins TRBV9 and TRBJ2-7; TRBD2 agrees at 7 bases. CDR3 size: 16 residues. Germline V gene sequence: CDR1 SGDLS, CDR2 YYNGEE. Unmatched junction bases numbered 12, after V lost 4 bases and J lost 2 bases. The CDR3: CASSQEVAGDAYEQYF. The CDR3 DNA is TGTGCCAGCAGCCAGGAGGTAGCGGGCGATGCCTACGAGCAGTACTTC.

This sequence joins TRBV5-6 and TRBJ1-2; D possibly corresponds to TRBD1 (6 bases). There are 16 residues in the CDR3. Trimming cost V 4 bases and J 4 bases, with 20 bases left between them. Germline V gene data show CDR1 as SGHDT and CDR2 as YYEEEE. The CDR3 bases are TGTGCCAGCAGCGCGGAGCAGGGGTTTTTTGTCTATGGCTACACCTTC. It is translated as CASSAEQGFFVYGYTF.

According to its frequency, this clone is medium-sized. This CDR3 is CARGQGRLTEAFF. The CDR3 bases are TGTGCCAGGGGACAGGGGCGCTTAACTGAAGCTTTCTTT. The gene calls are TRBV2 and TRBJ1-1; 10 bases map to TRBD1. The germline CDR1 and CDR2 sequences are SNHLY and FYNNEI. This CDR3 spans 13 amino acids. Trimming at V came to 9 bases and at J to 5 bases, leaving 6 bases not matched to a gene.

V and J are TRBV5-1 and TRBJ2-5, with D perhaps TRBD1 (6 bases). The V gene's germline CDR1 is SGHRS and CDR2 YFSETQ. Trimming shortened V by 1 base and J by 3 bases, and 10 bases separated the two germline ends. This CDR3 region has 14 residues. The chain's CDR3 is CASSLFGGEETQYF. DNA of the CDR3: TGCGCCAGCAGCTTGTTTGGGGGCGAAGAGACCCAGTACTTC.

The J gene is TRBJ1-2, the V gene TRBV9; D gene uncertain. The ends were cut back, 3 bases at V and 5 bases at J, with 11 bases in the middle. Germline CDR1 and CDR2: SGDLS and YYNGEE. This CDR3 spans 13 amino acids. The CDR3 DNA is TGTGCCAGCAGCGCGCAGTCTCCATATGGCTACACCTTC. Its protein product is CASSAQSPYGYTF.

The J gene is TRBJ2-7, the V gene TRBV30, with D perhaps TRBD1 (6 bases). The length of the CDR3 is 12 residues. V was shortened by 5 bases and J by 0 bases, with 8 bases between the two germline ends. Germline CDR1 and CDR2: GTSNPN and SVGIG (reference sequence). The CDR3: CAWGDNSYEQYF. For the CDR3, the DNA is TGTGCCTGGGGGGACAACTCCTACGAGCAGTACTTC.

On this clone: At the DNA level, this CDR3 is encoded by other sequences in the same sample as well. J is TRBJ2-7 and V is TRBV5-6; 8 bases match TRBD2. Germline CDR1 SGHDT, CDR2 YYEEEE. The CDR3 contains 14 residues. Trimming removed 0 bases from V and 7 bases from J; junction bases left unmatched: 6. CDR3 region: CASSLAAGTREQYF. The CDR3 DNA sequence: TGTGCCAGCAGCTTGGCGGCCGGGACTAGGGAGCAGTACTTC.

The V gene is TRBV9, the J gene TRBJ1-5; no clear D gene. Germline CDR1 and CDR2: SGDLS and YYNGEE. V lost 4 bases to trimming and J lost 11 bases, with 16 bases between them. The CDR3 has 13 amino acids. The CDR3: CASSSRQLGAQHF. CDR3 DNA: TGTGCCAGCAGCTCCCGTCAGCTCGGAGCCCAGCATTTT.

The rearrangement links TRBV7-9 to TRBJ2-1, with D tentatively TRBD2 (7 bases). V dropped 7 bases and J dropped 9 bases, with 19 bases sitting between them. The germline V gene encodes CDR1 SEHNR and CDR2 FQNEAQ (reference sequence). CDR3 length equals 14 residues. CDR3 coding DNA: TGTGCCAGCACTAACAGGGAGGGAACGGGTGAGCAGTTCTTC. Translated, it gives CASTNREGTGEQFF.

The V and J genes are TRBV6-1 and TRBJ2-1; D uncertain. The CDR3 runs 16 residues. CDR1 is MNHNS and CDR2 is SASEGT in the germline V gene. V was pared by 4 bases and J by 3 bases, with 16 bases between. The CDR3 sequence is CASSARLGGFYNEQFF. The CDR3 DNA is TGTGCCAGCAGTGCCAGACTGGGTGGGTTCTACAATGAGCAGTTCTTC.

V usage is TRBV4-1 and J usage is TRBJ1-4; 10 bases are a match to TRBD1. The J segment lost 8 bases and the V segment lost 4 bases, leaving 7 bases of the junction unmatched. Germline V gene data show CDR1 as MGHRA and CDR2 as YSYEKL. The CDR3 extends over 15 amino acids. CDR3 sequence: CASSLTRDRGEKLFF. The DNA of the CDR3 is TGCGCCAGCAGCCTCACTCGGGACAGGGGCGAAAAACTGTTTTTT.

V gene TRBV28 combines with J gene TRBJ2-3; perhaps TRBD1 as D (8 bases). V lost 3 bases and J lost 9, with 19 bases in between. CDR1 is MDHEN and CDR2 is SYDVKM in the germline V gene. The CDR3 runs to 15 residues. The CDR3 DNA reads as TGTGCCAGCAGTTTTCTACAGGGGGGGTTTGGGACGCAGTATTTT. It yields the protein CASSFLQGGFGTQYF.

The gene calls are TRBV18 and TRBJ2-1; 8 bases align to TRBD1. CDR3 length equals 16 residues. The germline V gene encodes CDR1 KGHSH and CDR2 LQKENI. V shed 3 bases, J shed 6 bases, and the junction held 10 bases outside the gene matches. The CDR3 DNA is TGTGCCAGCTCACCCCTGGACAGGGAGCGAACCAATGAGCAGTTCTTC. Protein: CASSPLDRERTNEQFF.

The chain joins TRBV5-8 to TRBJ1-2; 10 nucleotides align to TRBD1. Germline CDR1 reads SGHTS; CDR2 reads YDEGEE. CDR3 length: 16 amino acids. The junction had 5 bases not matched to a gene; V was cut back by 1 base and J by 2 bases. The CDR3 region has the DNA TGTGCCAGCAGCTTGTACGGACAGGGGGGGAACTATGGCTACACCTTC. Protein: CASSLYGQGGNYGYTF.

The rearrangement joins TRBV25-1 to TRBJ2-5; TRBD1 is a possible D gene (6 bases). The CDR3 length is 13 residues. Germline-derived CDR1 and CDR2 are MGHDK and SYGVNS. The germline V and J ends were trimmed by 1 base and 13 bases, with 16 bases remaining between them. CDR3 sequence (DNA): TGTGCCAGCAGTGAATCCGGGACAAAGGTGGTGTACTTC. Amino acid sequence: CASSESGTKVVYF.

The chain combines TRBV7-2 with TRBJ2-5, with 7 nucleotides matching TRBD2. V dropped 2 bases and J dropped 2; count of bases not matched to a gene: 8. The CDR3 totals 16 residues. Germline V gene sequence: CDR1 SGHTA, CDR2 FQGNSA. For the CDR3, the DNA is TGTGCCAGCAGCTTATCAGTGGCTAGCGGACAAGAGACCCAGTACTTC. This sequence encodes CASSLSVASGQETQYF.

The chain carries TRBV7-9 and TRBJ1-1; the D gene is possibly TRBD1 (5 bases). From germline, CDR1 is SEHNR and CDR2 FQNEAQ (reference sequence). The CDR3 covers 15 residues. The germline V and J ends were trimmed by 0 bases and 4 bases, with 12 bases remaining between them. The CDR3 bases are TGTGCCAGCAGCTTAGCGCTTCAGGGACTCACTGAAGCTTTCTTT. Its protein is CASSLALQGLTEAFF.

The rearrangement joins TRBV18 to TRBJ2-4, with D tentatively TRBD1 (6 bases). Deletions cut 3 bases from V and 1 base from J, with 7 bases between. Germline CDR1 is KGHSH and CDR2 is LQKENI. The CDR3 is 14 residues long. CDR3 residues: CASSPRGAKNIQYF. The CDR3 bases are TGTGCCAGCTCACCTAGGGGGGCCAAAAACATTCAGTACTTC.

The chain uses TRBV30 and TRBJ1-1; 8 nucleotides line up with TRBD1. V trimming: 4 bases; J trimming: 1 base; junction bases outside the gene matches: 8. Germline assignment: CDR1 GTSNPN and CDR2 SVGIG (reference sequence). The length of the CDR3 is 15 residues. CDR3 in amino acids: CAWKTGVSGNTEAFF. The CDR3, as DNA: TGTGCCTGGAAGACAGGGGTGTCAGGGAACACTGAAGCTTTCTTT.

The V and J genes are TRBV7-8 and TRBJ2-5; D is unclear. Germline V gives CDR1 SGHVS, CDR2 FQNEAQ. V lost 1 base and J lost 0, with 9 bases in between. The CDR3 runs to 15 residues. CDR3 DNA sequence: TGTGCCAGCAGCTTAGGTATTAGATACCAAGAGACCCAGTACTTC. Encoded protein: CASSLGIRYQETQYF.

The chain couples TRBV28 to TRBJ2-7; D is perhaps TRBD2 (6 bases). V lost 5 bases and J lost 7, with 18 bases in between. CDR1 and CDR2 from the germline V gene are MDHEN and SYDVKM. The CDR3 is 14 amino acids. The CDR3 reads CASSPTGLGGEQYF. The CDR3 DNA reads as TGTGCCAGCAGTCCTACGGGACTCGGGGGTGAGCAGTACTTC.

This chain joins TRBV15 and TRBJ2-7; a possible D gene is TRBD1 (5 bases). This CDR3 region has 14 residues. Deletions cut 5 bases from V and 1 base from J, with 12 bases between. Germline values: CDR1 LNHNV, CDR2 YYDKDF (reference sequence). The CDR3 coding sequence is TGTGCCACCAGCCGGACACTGGAATCCTACGAGCAGTACTTC. Translation gives CATSRTLESYEQYF.